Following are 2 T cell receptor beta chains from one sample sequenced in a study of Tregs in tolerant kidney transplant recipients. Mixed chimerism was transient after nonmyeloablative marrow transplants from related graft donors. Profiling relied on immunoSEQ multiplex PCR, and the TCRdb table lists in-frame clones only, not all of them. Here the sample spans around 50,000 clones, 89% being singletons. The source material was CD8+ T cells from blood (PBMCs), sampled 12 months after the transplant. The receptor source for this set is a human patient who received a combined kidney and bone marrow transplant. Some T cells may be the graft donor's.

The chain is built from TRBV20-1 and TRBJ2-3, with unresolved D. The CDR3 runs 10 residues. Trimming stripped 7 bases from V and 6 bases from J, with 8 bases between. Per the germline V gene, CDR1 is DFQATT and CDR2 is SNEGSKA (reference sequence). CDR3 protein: CSVLRDTQYF. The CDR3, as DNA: TGCAGTGTTCTGAGGGATACGCAGTATTTT.

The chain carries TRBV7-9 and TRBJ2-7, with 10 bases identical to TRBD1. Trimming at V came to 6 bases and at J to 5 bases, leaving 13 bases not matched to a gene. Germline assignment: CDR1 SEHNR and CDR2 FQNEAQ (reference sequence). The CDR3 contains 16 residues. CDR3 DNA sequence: TGTGCCAGCAGTCCCAGACAGGGGGCGAGTATCCACGAGCAGTACTTC. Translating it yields CASSPRQGASIHEQYF.